Below are 6 T cell receptor beta chains sequenced from a single sample in a study of shared clonotypes between healthy human individuals. This table comes from immunoSEQ multiplex PCR, and its TCRdb copy is limited to in-frame clones, with some not included. Of 450,000 to 500,000 clones in the sample, less than 80% were seen once. Sequenced: PBMCs. All receptors come from a woman aged 40 to 50 in good health. Some clones in this sample may be carry-over from other donors' samples.

The chain employs TRBV5-1 and TRBJ2-3; D is perhaps TRBD1 or TRBD2 (7 bases each). V gave up 2 bases and J gave up 3 bases, with 10 bases separating them. The CDR3 contains 14 residues. The germline V gene has CDR1 SGHRS and CDR2 YFSETQ. In nucleotides, the CDR3 is TGCGCCAGCAGCTTTCAGGGGGGGACAGATACGCAGTATTTT. Its protein is CASSFQGGTDTQYF.

This chain joins TRBV6-5 and TRBJ2-7; D not resolved. In germline, CDR1 is MNHEY, CDR2 SVGAGI. The CDR3 consists of 11 residues. V was cut by 5 bases and J by 4 bases, with 6 bases left in between. The CDR3 protein is CASSAFYEQYF. CDR3 nucleotide sequence: TGTGCCAGCAGTGCCTTTTACGAGCAGTACTTC.

This clone was found once. This chain joins TRBV6-1 and TRBJ1-2; D may be TRBD1 (5 bases). Deletions cut 2 bases from V and 2 bases from J, with 9 bases between. The germline V gene has CDR1 MNHNS and CDR2 SASEGT. CDR3 size: 14 residues. This CDR3 is CASSEIPGNYGYTF. CDR3 bases: TGTGCCAGCAGTGAAATTCCAGGGAACTATGGCTACACCTTC.

The genes are TRBV28 and TRBJ2-2; 7 bases agree with TRBD1. Unmatched junction bases numbered 4, after V lost 6 bases and J lost 3 bases. This CDR3 region has 14 residues. Germline V lookup: CDR1 MDHEN, CDR2 SYDVKM. The CDR3 region has the DNA TGTGCCAGCAGAGACAGGGCACACACCGGGGAGCTGTTTTTT. Protein: CASRDRAHTGELFF.

V is TRBV7-6 and J is TRBJ1-3; D gene unclear. Trimming removed 5 bases from V and 0 bases from J, with 11 bases in between. This CDR3 comprises 15 residues. CDR1 and CDR2 from the germline V gene are SGHVS and FNYEAQ. The CDR3 DNA sequence: TGTGCCAGCAGCCCCCACAGCAGCTCTGGAAACACCATATATTTT. Amino acids: CASSPHSSSGNTIYF.

A single count supports this clone. This likely came from a read error, as a far larger clone is one base away. Different DNA sequences within this sample yield the same CDR3. The rearrangement uses TRBV10-3 and TRBJ1-1, with D possibly being TRBD1 (6 bases). The V gene's germline CDR1 is ENHRY and CDR2 SYGVKD. This CDR3 region has 15 residues. V was shortened by 3 bases and J by 5 bases, with 16 bases between the two germline ends. CDR3 residues: CAISESIQGGTEAFF. In nucleotides, the CDR3 is TGTGCCATCAGTGAATCAATACAGGGAGGGACTGAAGCTTTCTTT.